This T cell receptor beta chain was observed in a study of blood T cell repertoires in COVID-19. In the study overall: PBMCs, B-cell-depleted T cells, or T cells provided the cDNA or gDNA that made up the material.

Study processing details: How many nucleated cells were present was estimated from reference gene primer amplification. Profiling relied on immunoSEQ multiplex PCR, and the TCRdb table lists in-frame clones only, not all of them. Clone size and the V and J calls come from that table; the DNA yielded D and trimming. The data show tens of thousands of clones, around 86% seen once. The CDR3 has 14 residues. Germline CDR1 reads LGHDT; CDR2 reads YNNKEL (reference sequence). V was cut by 1 base and J by 1 base, with 7 bases left in between. About this clone: This specimen includes other DNA sequences encoding the same CDR3.

The clonotype originates from a woman aged 60-70 years with active COVID-19. The chain employs TRBV3-1 (or the pseudogene TRBV3-2) and TRBJ1-1; D uncertain. Sequenced: peripheral blood. CDR3 bases: TGTGCCAGCAGCCAAGGCCGGGGGAACACTGAAGCTTTCTTT. It codes for CASSQGRGNTEAFF.